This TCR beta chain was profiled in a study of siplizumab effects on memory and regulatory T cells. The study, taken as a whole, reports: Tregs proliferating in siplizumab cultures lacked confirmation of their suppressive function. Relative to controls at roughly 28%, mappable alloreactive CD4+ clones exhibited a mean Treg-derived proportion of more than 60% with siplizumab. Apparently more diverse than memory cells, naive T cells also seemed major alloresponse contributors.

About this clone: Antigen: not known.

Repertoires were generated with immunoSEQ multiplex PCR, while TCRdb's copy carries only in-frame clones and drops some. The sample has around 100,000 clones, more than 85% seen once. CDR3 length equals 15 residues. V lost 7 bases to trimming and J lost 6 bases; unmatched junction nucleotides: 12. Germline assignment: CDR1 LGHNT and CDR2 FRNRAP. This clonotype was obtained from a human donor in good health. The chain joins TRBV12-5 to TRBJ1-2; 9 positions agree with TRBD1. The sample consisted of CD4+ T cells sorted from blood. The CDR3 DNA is TGTGCTAGTGACTTGGGACAGGGTCTTATTGATGGCTACACCTTC. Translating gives CASDLGQGLIDGYTF.